This T cell receptor (beta chain) was captured in a study of response to subunit inactivated influenza vaccine. Each CDR3 protein gets one entry after TCRdb re-called the RT-PCR reads with MiXCR. Here the sample spans around 600,000 distinct CDR3 sequences, around 11% being singletons. This clonotype was seen a few times. Trimming at V came to 5 bases and at J to 8 bases, leaving 11 bases not matched to a gene. Germline V gives CDR1 SGHVS, CDR2 FQNEAQ. The CDR3 sequence is 16 residues long. These data were also reused for a study on T cells expressing NK-cell markers. This second study notes: Template switching by 5'RACE with UMIs generated the TCR beta cDNA. Seven of the eight sequenced donors were HCMV-seropositive; one was seronegative.

The chain carries TRBV7-8 and TRBJ2-1; TRBD2 aligns across 11 bases. Sample: PBMCs from blood, taken on the day of vaccination. This receptor was obtained from a man aged 45-65 years who received an inactivated influenza vaccine. CDR3 bases: TGTGCCAGCAGCCACGGGGTAGCGGGAGGGCCATATGAGCAGTTCTTC. Amino acid sequence: CASSHGVAGGPYEQFF.